These T cell receptor beta chains were read from a single sample in a study of T cell repertoires in cytomegalovirus infection. No antigen is known for these receptors. One entry per CDR3 protein results from TCRdb running MiXCR on the reads. The sample has about 330,000 distinct CDR3 sequences, about 32% seen once. The sequencing used cultured PBMCs, collected from culture after CMV antigen stimulation. These receptors all come from a human donor in good health (CMV status not recorded). Some clones in this sample may be carry-over from other donors' samples. CDR3s include the opening cysteine and the closing phenylalanine or tryptophan. Each record gives: J gene, V gene, CDR3 protein.

J gene: TRBJ1-1; V gene: TRBV11-2; CDR3 protein: CASSFRGRDTEAFF
J gene: TRBJ2-4; V gene: TRBV6-2/TRBV6-3; CDR3 protein: CASVGQGRNIQYF
J gene: TRBJ1-3; V gene: TRBV7-6; CDR3 protein: CASSTQEGWSGNTIYF
J gene: TRBJ2-7; V gene: TRBV7-2; CDR3 protein: CASSSEWIYEQYF
J gene: TRBJ2-1; V gene: TRBV7-6; CDR3 protein: CASSLLSGSQNEPFF
J gene: TRBJ2-1; V gene: TRBV11-3; CDR3 protein: CASSLLATRSSGKQFF
J gene: TRBJ2-3; V gene: TRBV12-3/TRBV12-4; CDR3 protein: CASSLSGTGQTQYF
J gene: TRBJ1-1; V gene: TRBV19; CDR3 protein: CASSMGQLNTEAFF
J gene: TRBJ2-3; V gene: TRBV6-6; CDR3 protein: CASSRLAGGSYIADTQYF
J gene: TRBJ2-7; V gene: TRBV7-4; CDR3 protein: CASSNSGRSYEQYF
J gene: TRBJ2-1; V gene: TRBV20-1; CDR3 protein: CSAKGWTYNEQFF
J gene: TRBJ2-3; V gene: TRBV7-2; CDR3 protein: CASSLILAGVGDTQYF
J gene: TRBJ2-3; V gene: TRBV14; CDR3 protein: CASSQGGSGPVMIRYF
J gene: TRBJ2-3; V gene: TRBV11-3; CDR3 protein: CASSRRTGGADTQYF